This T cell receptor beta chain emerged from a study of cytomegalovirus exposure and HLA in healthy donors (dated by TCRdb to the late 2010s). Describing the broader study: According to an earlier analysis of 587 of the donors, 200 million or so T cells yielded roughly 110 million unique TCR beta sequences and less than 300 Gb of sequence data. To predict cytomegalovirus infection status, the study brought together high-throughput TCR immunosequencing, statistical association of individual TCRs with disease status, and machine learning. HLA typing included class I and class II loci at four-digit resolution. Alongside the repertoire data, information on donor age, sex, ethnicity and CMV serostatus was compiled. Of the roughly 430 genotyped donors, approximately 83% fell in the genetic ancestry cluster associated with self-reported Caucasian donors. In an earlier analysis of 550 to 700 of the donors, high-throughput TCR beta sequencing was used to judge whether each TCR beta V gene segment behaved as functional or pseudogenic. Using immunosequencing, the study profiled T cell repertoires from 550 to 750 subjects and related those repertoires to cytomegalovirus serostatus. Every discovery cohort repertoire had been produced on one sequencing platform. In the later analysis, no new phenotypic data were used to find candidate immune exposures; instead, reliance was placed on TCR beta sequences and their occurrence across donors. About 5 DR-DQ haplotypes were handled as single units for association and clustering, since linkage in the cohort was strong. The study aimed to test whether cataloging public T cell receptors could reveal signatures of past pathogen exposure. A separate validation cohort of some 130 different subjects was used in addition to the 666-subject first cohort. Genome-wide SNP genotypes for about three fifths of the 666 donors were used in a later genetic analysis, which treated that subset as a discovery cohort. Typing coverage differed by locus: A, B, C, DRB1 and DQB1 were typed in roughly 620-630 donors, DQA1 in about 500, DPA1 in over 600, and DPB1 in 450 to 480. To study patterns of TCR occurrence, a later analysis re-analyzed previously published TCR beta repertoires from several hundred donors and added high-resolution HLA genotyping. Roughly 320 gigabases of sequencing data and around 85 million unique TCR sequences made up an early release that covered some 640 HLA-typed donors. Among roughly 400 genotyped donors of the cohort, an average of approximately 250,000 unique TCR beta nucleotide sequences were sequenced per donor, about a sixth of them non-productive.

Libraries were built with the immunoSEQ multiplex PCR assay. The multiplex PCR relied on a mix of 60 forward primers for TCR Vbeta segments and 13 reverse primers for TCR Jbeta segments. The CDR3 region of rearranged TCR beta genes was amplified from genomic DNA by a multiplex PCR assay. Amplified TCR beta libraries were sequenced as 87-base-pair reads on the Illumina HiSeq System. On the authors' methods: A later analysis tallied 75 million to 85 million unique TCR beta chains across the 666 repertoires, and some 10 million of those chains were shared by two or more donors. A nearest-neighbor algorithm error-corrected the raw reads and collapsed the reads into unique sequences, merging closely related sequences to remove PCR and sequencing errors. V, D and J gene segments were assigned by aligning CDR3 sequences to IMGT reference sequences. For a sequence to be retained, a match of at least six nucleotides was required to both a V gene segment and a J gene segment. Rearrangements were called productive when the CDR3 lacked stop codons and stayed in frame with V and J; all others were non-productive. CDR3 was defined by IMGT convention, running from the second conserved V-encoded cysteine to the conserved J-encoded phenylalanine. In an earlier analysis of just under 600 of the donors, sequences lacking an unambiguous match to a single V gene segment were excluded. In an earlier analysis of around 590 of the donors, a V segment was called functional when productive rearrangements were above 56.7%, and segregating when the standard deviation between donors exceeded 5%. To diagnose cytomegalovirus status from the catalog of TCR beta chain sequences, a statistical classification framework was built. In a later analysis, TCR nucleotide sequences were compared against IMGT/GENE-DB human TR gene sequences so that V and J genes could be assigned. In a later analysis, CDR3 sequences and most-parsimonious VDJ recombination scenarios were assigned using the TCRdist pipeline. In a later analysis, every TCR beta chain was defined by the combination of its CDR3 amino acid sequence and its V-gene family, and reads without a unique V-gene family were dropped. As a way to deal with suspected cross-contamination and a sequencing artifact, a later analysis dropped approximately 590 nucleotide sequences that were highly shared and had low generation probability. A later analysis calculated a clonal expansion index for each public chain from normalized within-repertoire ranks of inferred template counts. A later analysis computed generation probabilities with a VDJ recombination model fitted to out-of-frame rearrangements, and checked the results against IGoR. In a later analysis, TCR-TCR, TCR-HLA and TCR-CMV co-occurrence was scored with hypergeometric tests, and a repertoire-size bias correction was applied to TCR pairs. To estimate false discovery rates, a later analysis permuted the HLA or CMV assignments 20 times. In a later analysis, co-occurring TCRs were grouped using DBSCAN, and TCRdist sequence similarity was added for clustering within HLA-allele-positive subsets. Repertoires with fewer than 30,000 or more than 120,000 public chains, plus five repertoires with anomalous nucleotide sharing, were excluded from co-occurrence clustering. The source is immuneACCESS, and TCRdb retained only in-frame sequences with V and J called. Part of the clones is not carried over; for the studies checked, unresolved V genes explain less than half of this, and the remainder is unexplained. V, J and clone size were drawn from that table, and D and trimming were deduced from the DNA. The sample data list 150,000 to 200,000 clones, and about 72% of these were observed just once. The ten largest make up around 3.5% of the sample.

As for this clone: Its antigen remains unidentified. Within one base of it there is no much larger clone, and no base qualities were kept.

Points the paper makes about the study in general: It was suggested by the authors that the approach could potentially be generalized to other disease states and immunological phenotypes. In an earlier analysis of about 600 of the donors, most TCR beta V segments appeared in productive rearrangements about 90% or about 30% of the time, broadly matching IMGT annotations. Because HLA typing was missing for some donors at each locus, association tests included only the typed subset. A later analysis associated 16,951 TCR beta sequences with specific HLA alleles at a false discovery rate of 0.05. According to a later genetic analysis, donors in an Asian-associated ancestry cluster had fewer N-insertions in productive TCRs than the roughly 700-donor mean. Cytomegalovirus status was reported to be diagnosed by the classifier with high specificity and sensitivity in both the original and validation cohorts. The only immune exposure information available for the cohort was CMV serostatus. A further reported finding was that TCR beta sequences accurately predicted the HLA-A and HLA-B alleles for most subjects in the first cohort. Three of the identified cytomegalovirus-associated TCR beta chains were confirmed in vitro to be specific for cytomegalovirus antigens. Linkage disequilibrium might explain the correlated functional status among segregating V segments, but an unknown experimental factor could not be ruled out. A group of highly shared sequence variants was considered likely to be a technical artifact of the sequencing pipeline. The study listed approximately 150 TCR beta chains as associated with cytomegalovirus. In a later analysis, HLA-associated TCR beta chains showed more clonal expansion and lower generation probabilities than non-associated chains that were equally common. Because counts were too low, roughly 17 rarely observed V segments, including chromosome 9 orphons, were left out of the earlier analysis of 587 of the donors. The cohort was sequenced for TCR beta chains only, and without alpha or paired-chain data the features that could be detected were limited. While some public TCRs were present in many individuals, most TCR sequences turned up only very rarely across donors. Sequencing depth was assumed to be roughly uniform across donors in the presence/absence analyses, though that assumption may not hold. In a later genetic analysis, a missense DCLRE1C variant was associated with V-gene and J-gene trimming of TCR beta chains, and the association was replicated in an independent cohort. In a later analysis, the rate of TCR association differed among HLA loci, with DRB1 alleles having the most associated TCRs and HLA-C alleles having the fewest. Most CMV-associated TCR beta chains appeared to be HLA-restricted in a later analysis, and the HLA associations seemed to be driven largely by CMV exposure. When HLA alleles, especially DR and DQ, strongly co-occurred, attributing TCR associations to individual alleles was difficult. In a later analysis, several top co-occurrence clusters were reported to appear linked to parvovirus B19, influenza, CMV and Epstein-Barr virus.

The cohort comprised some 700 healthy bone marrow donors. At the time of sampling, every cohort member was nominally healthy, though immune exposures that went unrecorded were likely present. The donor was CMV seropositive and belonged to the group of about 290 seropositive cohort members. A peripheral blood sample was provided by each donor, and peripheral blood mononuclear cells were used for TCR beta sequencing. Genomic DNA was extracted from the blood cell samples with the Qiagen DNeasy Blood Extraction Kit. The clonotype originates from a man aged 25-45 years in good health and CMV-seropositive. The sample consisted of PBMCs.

The CDR3 sequence is CATSRDQISKFF. At the DNA level, the sequence is TGTGCCACCAGCAGAGATCAGATTTCGAAGTTCTTC. This chain joins TRBV15 to TRBJ2-1, with the D gene not confidently named. Based on the germline V gene (reference sequence), the CDR1 and CDR2 sequences are LNHNV and YYDKDF. The CDR3 has 12 amino acids, counting the end cysteine and phenylalanine. The CDR3 DNA has 36 bases and is translated from base 1. V is clipped by 0 bases and J by 14 bases, and the sequence between their germline boundaries is 11 bases long.